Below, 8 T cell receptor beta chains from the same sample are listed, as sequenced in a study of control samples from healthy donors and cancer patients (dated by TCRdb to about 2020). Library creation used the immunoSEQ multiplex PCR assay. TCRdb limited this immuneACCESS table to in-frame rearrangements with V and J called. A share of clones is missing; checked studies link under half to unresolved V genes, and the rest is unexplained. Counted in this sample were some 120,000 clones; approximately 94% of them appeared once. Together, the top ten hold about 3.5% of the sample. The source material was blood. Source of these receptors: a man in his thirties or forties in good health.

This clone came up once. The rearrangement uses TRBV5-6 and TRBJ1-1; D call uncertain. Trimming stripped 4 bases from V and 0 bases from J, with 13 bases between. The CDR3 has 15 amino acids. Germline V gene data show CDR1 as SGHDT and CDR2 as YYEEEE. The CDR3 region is CASSPREELNTEAFF. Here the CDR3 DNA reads TGTGCCAGCAGCCCGAGGGAGGAACTGAACACTGAAGCTTTCTTT. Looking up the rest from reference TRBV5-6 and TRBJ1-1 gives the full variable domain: DAGVTQSPTHLIKTRGQQVTLRCSPKSGHDTVSWYQQALGQGPQFIFQYYEEEERQRGNFPDRFSGHQFPNYSSELNVNALLLGDSALYLCASSPREELNTEAFFGQGTRLTVV.

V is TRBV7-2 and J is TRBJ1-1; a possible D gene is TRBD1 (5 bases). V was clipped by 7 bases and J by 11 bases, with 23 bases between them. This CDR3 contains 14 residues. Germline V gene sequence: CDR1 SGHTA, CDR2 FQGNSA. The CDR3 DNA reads TGTGCCAGCATAGGAAAAGAGCAGGGTACGATTGCTTTCTTT. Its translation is CASIGKEQGTIAFF.

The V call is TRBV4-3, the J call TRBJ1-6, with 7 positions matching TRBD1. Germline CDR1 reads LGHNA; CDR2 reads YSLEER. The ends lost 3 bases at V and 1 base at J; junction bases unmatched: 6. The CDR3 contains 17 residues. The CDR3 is CASSQNPGQSYNSPLHF. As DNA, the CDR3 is TGCGCCAGCAGCCAGAACCCGGGACAGTCCTATAATTCACCCCTCCACTTT.

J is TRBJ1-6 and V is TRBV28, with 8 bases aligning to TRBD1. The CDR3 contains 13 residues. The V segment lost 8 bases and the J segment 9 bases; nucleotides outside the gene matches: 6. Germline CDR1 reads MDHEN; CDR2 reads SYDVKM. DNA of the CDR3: TGTGCCAGCCAGGGGGCCACAATTTCACCCCTCCACTTT. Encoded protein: CASQGATISPLHF.

The CDR3: CASSLMDRAGNTIYF. The DNA for the CDR3 is TGTGCCAGCAGCCTGATGGACAGGGCTGGAAACACCATATATTTT. The chain combines TRBV3-1 (or the pseudogene TRBV3-2) with TRBJ1-3; 8 bases match TRBD1. J lost 2 bases, V lost 4 bases, and 4 bases had no gene match. Germline assignment: CDR1 LGHDT and CDR2 YNNKEL (reference sequence). The CDR3 is 15 residues long.

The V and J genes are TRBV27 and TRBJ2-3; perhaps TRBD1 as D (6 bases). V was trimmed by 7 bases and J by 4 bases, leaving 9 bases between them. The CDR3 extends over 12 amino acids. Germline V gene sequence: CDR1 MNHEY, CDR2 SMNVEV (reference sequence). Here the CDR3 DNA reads TGTGCCAGCATAGGGGGAGCAGATACGCAGTATTTT. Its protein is CASIGGADTQYF.

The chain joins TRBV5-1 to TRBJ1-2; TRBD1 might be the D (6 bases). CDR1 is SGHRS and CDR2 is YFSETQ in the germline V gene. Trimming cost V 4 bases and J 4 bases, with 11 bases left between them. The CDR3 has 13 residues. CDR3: CASSLGQSYGYTF. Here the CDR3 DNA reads TGCGCCAGCAGCCTCGGACAGAGCTATGGCTACACCTTC.

CDR3 sequence: CASSQATGTNYGYTF. The CDR3 DNA follows: TGCGCCAGCAGCCAAGCCACAGGCACTAACTATGGCTACACCTTC. The chain employs TRBV4-3 and TRBJ1-2, with D perhaps TRBD1 (5 bases). Germline V CDR1 and CDR2: LGHNA, YSLEER. V gave up 1 base and J gave up 0 bases, with 9 bases separating them. This CDR3 has 15 amino acids.